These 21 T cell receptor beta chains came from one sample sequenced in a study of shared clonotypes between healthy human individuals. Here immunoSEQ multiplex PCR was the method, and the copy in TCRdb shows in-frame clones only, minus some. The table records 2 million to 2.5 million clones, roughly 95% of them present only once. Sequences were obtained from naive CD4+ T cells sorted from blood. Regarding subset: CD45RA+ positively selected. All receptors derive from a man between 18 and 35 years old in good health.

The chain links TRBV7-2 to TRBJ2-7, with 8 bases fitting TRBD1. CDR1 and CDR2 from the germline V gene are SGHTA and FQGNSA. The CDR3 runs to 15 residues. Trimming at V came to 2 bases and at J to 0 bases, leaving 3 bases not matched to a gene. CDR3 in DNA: TGTGCCAGCAGCTTATGGACAGGGAGCTCCTACGAGCAGTACTTC. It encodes CASSLWTGSSYEQYF.

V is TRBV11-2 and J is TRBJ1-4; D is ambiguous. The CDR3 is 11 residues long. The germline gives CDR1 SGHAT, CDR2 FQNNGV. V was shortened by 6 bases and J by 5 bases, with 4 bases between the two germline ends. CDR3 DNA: TGTGCCAGCAGGGGGAATGAAAAACTGTTTTTT. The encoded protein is CASRGNEKLFF.

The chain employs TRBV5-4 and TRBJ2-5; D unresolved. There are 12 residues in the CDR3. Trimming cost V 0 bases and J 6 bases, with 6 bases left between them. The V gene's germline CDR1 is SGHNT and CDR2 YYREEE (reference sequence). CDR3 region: CASSLEAQTQYF. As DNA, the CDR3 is TGTGCCAGCAGCTTGGAGGCTCAGACCCAGTACTTC.

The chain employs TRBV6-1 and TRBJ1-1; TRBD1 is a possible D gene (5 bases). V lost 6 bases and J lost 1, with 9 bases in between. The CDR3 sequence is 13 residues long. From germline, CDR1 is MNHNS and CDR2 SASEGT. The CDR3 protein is CASSAGQNTEAFF. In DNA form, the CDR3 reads TGTGCCAGCAGCGCTGGACAGAACACTGAAGCTTTCTTT.

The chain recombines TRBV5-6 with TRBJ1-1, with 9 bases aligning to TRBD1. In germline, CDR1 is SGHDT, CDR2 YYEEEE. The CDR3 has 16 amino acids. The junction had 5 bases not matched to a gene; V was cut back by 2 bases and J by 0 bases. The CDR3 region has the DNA TGTGCCAGCAGCTTTCTCAGGACAGGGGTGAACACTGAAGCTTTCTTT. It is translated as CASSFLRTGVNTEAFF.

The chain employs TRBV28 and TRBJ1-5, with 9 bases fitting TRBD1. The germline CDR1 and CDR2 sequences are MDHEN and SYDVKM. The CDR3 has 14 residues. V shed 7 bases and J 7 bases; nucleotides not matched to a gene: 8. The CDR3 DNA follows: TGTGCCAGCAAGGGGGGACAGGGCAGGCAGCCCCAGCATTTT. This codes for CASKGGQGRQPQHF.

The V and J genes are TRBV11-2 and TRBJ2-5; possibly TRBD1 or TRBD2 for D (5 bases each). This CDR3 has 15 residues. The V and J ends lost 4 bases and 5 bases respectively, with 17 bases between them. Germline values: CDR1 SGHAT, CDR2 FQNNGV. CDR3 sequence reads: CASSSLPGGVETQYF. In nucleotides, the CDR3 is TGTGCCAGCAGCTCCCTCCCTGGGGGAGTTGAGACCCAGTACTTC.

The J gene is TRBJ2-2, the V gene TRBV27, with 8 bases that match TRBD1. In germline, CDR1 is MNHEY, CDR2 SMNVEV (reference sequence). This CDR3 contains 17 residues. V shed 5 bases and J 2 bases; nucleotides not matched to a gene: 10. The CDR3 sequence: CASSQPFDRGNTGELFF. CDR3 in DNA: TGTGCCAGCAGTCAACCTTTCGACAGGGGCAACACCGGGGAGCTGTTTTTT.

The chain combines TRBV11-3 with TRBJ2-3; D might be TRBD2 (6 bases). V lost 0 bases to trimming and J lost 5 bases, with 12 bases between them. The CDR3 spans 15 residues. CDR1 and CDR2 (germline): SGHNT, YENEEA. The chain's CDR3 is CASSLDGGVGDTQYF. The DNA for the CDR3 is TGTGCCAGCAGCTTAGATGGCGGGGTAGGAGATACGCAGTATTTT.

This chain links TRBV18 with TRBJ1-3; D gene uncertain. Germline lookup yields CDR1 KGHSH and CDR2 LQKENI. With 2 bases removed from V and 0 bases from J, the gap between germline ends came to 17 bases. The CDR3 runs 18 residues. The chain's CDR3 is CASSPTQASVRSGNTIYF. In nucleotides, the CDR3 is TGTGCCAGCTCACCAACTCAGGCTAGTGTGCGCTCTGGAAACACCATATATTTT.

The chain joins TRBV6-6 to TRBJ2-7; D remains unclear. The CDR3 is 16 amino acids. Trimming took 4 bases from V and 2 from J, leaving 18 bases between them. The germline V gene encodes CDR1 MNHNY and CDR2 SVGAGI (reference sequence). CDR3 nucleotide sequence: TGTGCCAGCAGTTCCCCAACGGATCTTATACCCTACGAGCAGTACTTC. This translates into CASSSPTDLIPYEQYF.

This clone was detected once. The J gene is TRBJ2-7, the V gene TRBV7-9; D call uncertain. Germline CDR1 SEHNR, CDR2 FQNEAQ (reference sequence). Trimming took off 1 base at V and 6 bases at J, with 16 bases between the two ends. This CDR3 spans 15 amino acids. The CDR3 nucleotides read TGTGCCAGCAGCTTAGACGGCGCGGTACTTCTCGAGCAGTACTTC. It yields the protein CASSLDGAVLLEQYF.

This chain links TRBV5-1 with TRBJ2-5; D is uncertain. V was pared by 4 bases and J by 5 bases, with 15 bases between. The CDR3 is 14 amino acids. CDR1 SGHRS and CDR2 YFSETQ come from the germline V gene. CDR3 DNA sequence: TGCGCCAGCAGCCTGACGGTTTCCGAGGAGACCCAGTACTTC. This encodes CASSLTVSEETQYF.

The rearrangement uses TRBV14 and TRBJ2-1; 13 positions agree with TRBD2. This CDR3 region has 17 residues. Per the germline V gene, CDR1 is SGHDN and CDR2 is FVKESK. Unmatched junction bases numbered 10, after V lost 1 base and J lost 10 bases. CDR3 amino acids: CASSQGTSGRLGKEQFF. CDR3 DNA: TGTGCCAGCAGCCAAGGGACTAGCGGGAGACTGGGTAAAGAGCAGTTCTTC.

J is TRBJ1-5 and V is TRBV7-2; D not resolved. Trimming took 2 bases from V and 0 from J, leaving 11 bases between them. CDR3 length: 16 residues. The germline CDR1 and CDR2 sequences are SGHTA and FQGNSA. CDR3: CASSLQAGTSNQPQHF. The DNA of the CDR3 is TGTGCCAGCAGCTTACAGGCAGGAACTAGCAATCAGCCCCAGCATTTT.

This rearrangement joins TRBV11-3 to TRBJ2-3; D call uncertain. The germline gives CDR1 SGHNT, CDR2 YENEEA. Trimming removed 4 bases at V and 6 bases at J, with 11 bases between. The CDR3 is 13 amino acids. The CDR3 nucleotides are TGTGCCAGCAGCTCCTGGGATTCCGATACGCAGTATTTT. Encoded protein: CASSSWDSDTQYF. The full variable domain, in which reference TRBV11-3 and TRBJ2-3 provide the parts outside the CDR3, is EAGVVQSPRYKIIEKKQPVAFWCNPISGHNTLYWYLQNLGQGPELLIRYENEEAVDDSQLPKDRFSAERLKGVDSTLKIQPAELGDSAVYLCASSSWDSDTQYFGPGTRLTVL.

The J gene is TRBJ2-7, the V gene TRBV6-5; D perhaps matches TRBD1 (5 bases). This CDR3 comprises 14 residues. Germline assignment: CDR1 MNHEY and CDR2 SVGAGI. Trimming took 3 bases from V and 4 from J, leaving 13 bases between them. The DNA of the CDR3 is TGTGCCAGCAGTTATCAGGGCGACGGTTACGAGCAGTACTTC. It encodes CASSYQGDGYEQYF.

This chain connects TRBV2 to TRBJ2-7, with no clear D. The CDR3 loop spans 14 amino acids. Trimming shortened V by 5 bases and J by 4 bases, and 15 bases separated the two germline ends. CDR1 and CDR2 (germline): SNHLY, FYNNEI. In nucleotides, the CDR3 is TGTGCCAGCAGTCCGGACGGCTACAGTTACGAGCAGTACTTC. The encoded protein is CASSPDGYSYEQYF.

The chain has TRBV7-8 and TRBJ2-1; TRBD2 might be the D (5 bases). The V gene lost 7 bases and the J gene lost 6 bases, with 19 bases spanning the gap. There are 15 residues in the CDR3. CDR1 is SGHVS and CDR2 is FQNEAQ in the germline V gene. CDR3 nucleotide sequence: TGTGCCAGCACCATACGAGGAGTCGCGGGCAATGAGCAGTTCTTC. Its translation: CASTIRGVAGNEQFF.

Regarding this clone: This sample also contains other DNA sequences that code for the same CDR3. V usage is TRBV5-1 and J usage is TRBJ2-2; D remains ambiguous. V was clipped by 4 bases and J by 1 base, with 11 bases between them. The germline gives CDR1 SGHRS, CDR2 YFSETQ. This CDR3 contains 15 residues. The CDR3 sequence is CASSPGGKNTGELFF. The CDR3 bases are TGCGCCAGCAGCCCTGGTGGTAAGAACACCGGGGAGCTGTTTTTT. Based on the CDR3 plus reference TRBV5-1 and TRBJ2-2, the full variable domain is KAGVTQTPRYLIKTRGQQVTLSCSPISGHRSVSWYQQTPGQGLQFLFEYFSETQRNKGNFPGRFSGRQFSNSRSEMNVSTLELGDSALYLCASSPGGKNTGELFFGEGSRLTVL.

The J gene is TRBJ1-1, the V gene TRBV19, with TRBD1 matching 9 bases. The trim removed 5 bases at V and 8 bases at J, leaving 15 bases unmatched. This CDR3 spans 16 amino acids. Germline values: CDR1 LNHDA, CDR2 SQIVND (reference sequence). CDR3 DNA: TGTGCCAGTAGTTCCCTTAGGGGACAGGGAAAAATGGAAGCTTTCTTT. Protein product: CASSSLRGQGKMEAFF.